Listed here are 32 T cell receptor beta chains from one sample, sequenced in a study of regulatory T cells in long-lasting Graves disease (dated by TCRdb to about 2021). In light of the paper, this sample's time point label describes: persistent/refractory GD, antithyroid drugs over 5 years with positive TRAb. For both TCR sequencing and RNA sequencing, RNA was extracted from PBMCs using TRIzol. The library was obtained by multiplex PCR. Sequencing took place on an Illumina HiSeq 4000. iRepertoire HTBI primers and Arm-PCR amplification of CDR3 regions were used to construct TCR beta libraries. TCRdb reprocessed the public reads (quality trimming at Q25 with fastp, clone calling with MiXCR) and kept in-frame beta chains. Entries that share a CDR3 protein sequence are merged under the most common genes and DNA. This sample is represented by a few hundred thousand distinct CDR3 sequences; roughly a quarter of them were singletons. The ten largest make up about a quarter of the sample.

The source was peripheral blood mononuclear cells (PBMCs), collected when the disease was refractory, from a patient treated with antithyroid drugs. The receptors stem from a female donor with Graves disease.

The V and J genes are TRBV6-2 or TRBV6-3 and TRBJ2-1; 11 nucleotides match TRBD2. The CDR3 contains 15 residues. The trim removed 6 bases at V and 4 bases at J, leaving 5 bases unmatched. The V gene's germline CDR1 is MNHEY and CDR2 SVGEGT. The CDR3 sequence is CASRDTSGGYNEQFF. CDR3 DNA sequence: TGTGCCAGCAGAGACACTAGCGGGGGTTACAATGAGCAGTTCTTC.

This clonotype has a count of ten or more. V gene TRBV5-1 combines with J gene TRBJ1-2; D unresolved. The CDR3 has 15 amino acids. The V and J ends lost 0 bases and 4 bases respectively, with 13 bases between them. Germline CDR1 and CDR2: SGHRS and YFSETQ. The CDR3 DNA sequence: TGCGCCAGCAGCTTGGCATCCGCGCGTACCTATGGCTACACCTTC. It yields the protein CASSLASARTYGYTF.

The V and J genes are TRBV29-1 and TRBJ1-1; D ambiguous. The CDR3 sequence is 14 residues long. The V gene's germline CDR1 is SQVTM and CDR2 ANQGSEA. V gave up 7 bases and J gave up 3 bases, with 18 bases separating them. The CDR3 protein is CSALGFSGDTEAFF. The CDR3 region has the DNA TGCAGCGCCCTTGGTTTTTCAGGAGACACTGAAGCTTTCTTT.

This clonotype was seen a few times. The chain uses TRBV24-1 and TRBJ1-2; tentatively, D is TRBD1 (6 bases). Germline CDR1 reads KGHDR; CDR2 reads SFDVKD. Trimming took off 3 bases at V and 8 bases at J, with 15 bases between the two ends. The CDR3 sequence is 14 residues long. CDR3 in DNA: TGTGCCACCAGTGATCCCCTCAGGGGATCCGGCTACACCTTC. Protein: CATSDPLRGSGYTF.

This clonotype was observed a handful of times. The V gene is TRBV28, the J gene TRBJ2-2, with 8 bases identical to TRBD1. The trim removed 6 bases at V and 7 bases at J, leaving 10 bases unmatched. Germline V gene data show CDR1 as MDHEN and CDR2 as SYDVKM. This CDR3 spans 15 amino acids. The CDR3 sequence: CASSPGQGAGGELFF. CDR3 sequence (DNA): TGTGCCAGCAGCCCTGGGCAGGGGGCGGGCGGGGAGCTGTTTTTT.

This clonotype was recorded at least ten times. The gene calls are TRBV10-3 and TRBJ1-2; D perhaps matches TRBD1 (6 bases). The CDR3 runs 14 residues. Germline V gives CDR1 ENHRY, CDR2 SYGVKD. The V end lost 7 bases, the J end lost 4 bases, and 16 bases lay between the germline ends. The CDR3 nucleotides are TGTGCCATCATCGGGGAGGGGGAGAGCTATGGCTACACCTTC. Its protein is CAIIGEGESYGYTF.

This chain joins TRBV5-6 and TRBJ1-1; D ambiguous. V lost 4 bases, J lost 6 bases, and 10 bases lay in between. The CDR3 loop spans 12 amino acids. The germline V gene encodes CDR1 SGHDT and CDR2 YYEEEE. CDR3 DNA: TGTGCCAGCAGCCCGAATGGGGCTGAAGCTTTCTTT. This gives the protein CASSPNGAEAFF.

V gene TRBV12-3 or TRBV12-4 combines with J gene TRBJ2-2; perhaps TRBD2 as D (5 bases). The germline V and J ends were trimmed by 5 bases and 6 bases, with 10 bases remaining between them. The CDR3 is 13 residues long. The CDR3 spells CASSGSGAGELFF. The CDR3, as DNA: TGTGCCAGCAGTGGGAGCGGAGCCGGGGAGCTGTTTTTT.

This clonotype was seen only a few times. The gene calls are TRBV28 and TRBJ2-1; D unresolved. CDR1 MDHEN and CDR2 SYDVKM come from the germline V gene. This CDR3 contains 12 residues. V lost 3 bases and J lost 9, with 9 bases in between. This chain's CDR3 is CASSFDVVEQFF. In nucleotides, the CDR3 is TGTGCCAGCAGTTTCGACGTGGTTGAGCAGTTCTTC.

This clonotype was recorded many times. The chain joins TRBV2 to TRBJ2-7; 13 bases fit TRBD2. Germline V gene lookup returns CDR1 SNHLY and CDR2 FYNNEI. The CDR3 extends over 18 amino acids. The ends lost 4 bases at V and 2 bases at J; junction bases unmatched: 11. The CDR3 spells CASSVAGTSGTIAYEQYF. In DNA form, the CDR3 reads TGTGCCAGCAGTGTTGCCGGGACTAGCGGGACTATAGCCTACGAGCAGTACTTC.

In its sample, this clonotype was seen a few times. CDR3 DNA: TGTGCCAGCAGCCTGGGGGCAGGGGCCTATAATTCACCCCTCCACTTT. It yields the protein CASSLGAGAYNSPLHF. V usage is TRBV7-2 and J usage is TRBJ1-6, with TRBD1 as a possible D gene (6 bases). CDR3 size: 16 residues. V dropped 5 bases and J dropped 2 bases, with 13 bases sitting between them. Per the germline V gene, CDR1 is SGHTA and CDR2 is FQGNSA. The full variable domain, with the rest looked up from reference TRBV7-2 and TRBJ1-6, is GAGVSQSPSNKVTEKGKDVELRCDPISGHTALYWYRQSLGQGLEFLIYFQGNSAPDKSGLPSDRFSAERTGGSVSTLTIQRTQQEDSAVYLCASSLGAGAYNSPLHFGNGTRLTVT.

This clonotype has only a few counts. The chain carries TRBV29-1 and TRBJ1-2, with a possible D match to TRBD1 (6 bases). Germline assignment: CDR1 SQVTM and CDR2 ANQGSEA. V dropped 3 bases and J dropped 8 bases, with 13 bases sitting between them. This CDR3 spans 12 amino acids. CDR3 loop: CSVDNRERGYTF. For the CDR3, the DNA is TGCAGCGTTGATAACAGGGAGAGAGGCTACACCTTC.

This clonotype was observed many times. The chain is built from TRBV7-2 and TRBJ1-2; D call uncertain. CDR1 and CDR2 from the germline V gene are SGHTA and FQGNSA. Between the trimmed V and J ends, which lost 2 bases and 7 bases, there was a span of 14 bases. The CDR3 is 14 amino acids. CDR3 region: CASSLSTMSGGYTF. DNA of the CDR3: TGTGCCAGCAGCTTATCTACAATGTCGGGTGGCTACACCTTC.

The chain links TRBV5-1 to TRBJ2-3, with 12 bases that match TRBD1. V shed 4 bases, J shed 6 bases, and the junction held 6 bases outside the gene matches. Germline assignment: CDR1 SGHRS and CDR2 YFSETQ. This CDR3 has 15 residues. The CDR3 reads CASSPGTGGKDTQYF. CDR3 nucleotide sequence: TGCGCCAGCAGCCCCGGGACAGGGGGCAAGGATACGCAGTATTTT.

In this sample, this clonotype turned up a few times. V is TRBV20-1 and J is TRBJ2-7, with unresolved D. The CDR3 has 14 amino acids. The V and J ends lost 0 bases and 0 bases respectively, with 9 bases between them. Germline V CDR1 and CDR2: DFQATT, SNEGSKA (reference sequence). The CDR3 spells CSARDSYPSYEQYF. Here the CDR3 DNA reads TGCAGTGCTAGAGATTCGTACCCCTCCTACGAGCAGTACTTC.

This clonotype was seen many times. The rearrangement joins TRBV7-2 to TRBJ1-1; a weak D match, TRBD1 (6 bases). The length of the CDR3 is 14 residues. Trimming shortened V by 5 bases and J by 0 bases, and 10 bases separated the two germline ends. In germline, CDR1 is SGHTA, CDR2 FQGNSA. The CDR3 coding sequence is TGTGCCAGCAGCAGACCAGGGGTGAACACTGAAGCTTTCTTT. Protein sequence: CASSRPGVNTEAFF.

This rearrangement joins TRBV6-2 or TRBV6-3 to TRBJ2-1; 11 bases line up with TRBD2. V trimming: 6 bases; J trimming: 6 bases; junction bases outside the gene matches: 7. The CDR3 covers 15 residues. CDR1 and CDR2 from the germline V gene are MNHEY and SVGEGT. This CDR3 reads CASSLSGRALNEQFF. The CDR3 nucleotides read TGTGCCAGCAGCCTTAGCGGGAGGGCTCTCAATGAGCAGTTCTTC.

In this sample, this clonotype turned up a few times. This sequence joins TRBV6-5 and TRBJ2-7, with 10 bases fitting TRBD2. J gave up 2 bases and V 2 bases, and 6 bases lay outside the gene matches. Germline V gene sequence: CDR1 MNHEY, CDR2 SVGAGI. CDR3 length equals 16 residues. CDR3 in amino acids: CASSYPSGRATYEQYF. The CDR3 nucleotides are TGTGCCAGCAGTTACCCCAGCGGGAGGGCCACCTACGAGCAGTACTTC.

The rearrangement uses TRBV10-3 and TRBJ2-7; 9 bases are shared with TRBD1. The trim removed 9 bases at V and 3 bases at J, leaving 6 bases unmatched. This CDR3 is 13 amino acids long. From germline, CDR1 is ENHRY and CDR2 SYGVKD. CDR3 in amino acids: CAIRDRENYEQYF. The CDR3 DNA is TGTGCCATTCGGGACAGGGAGAACTACGAGCAGTACTTC.

This clonotype was observed many times. This chain links TRBV28 with TRBJ1-2, with no clear D. Trimming took off 4 bases at V and 4 bases at J, with 10 bases between the two ends. This CDR3 is built from 13 residues. Germline-derived CDR1 and CDR2 are MDHEN and SYDVKM. In nucleotides, the CDR3 is TGTGCCAGCAGTTCAGACTTCCTCTATGGCTACACCTTC. It translates to CASSSDFLYGYTF.

The chain uses TRBV28 and TRBJ2-7, with 12 bases aligning to TRBD1. This CDR3 is built from 14 residues. CDR1 is MDHEN and CDR2 is SYDVKM in the germline V gene. With 3 bases clipped from V and 10 bases from J, the junction kept 7 bases outside the gene matches. CDR3 loop: CASSLGTGGATQYF. The CDR3 region has the DNA TGTGCCAGCAGTTTGGGGACAGGGGGCGCCACCCAGTACTTC.

The chain carries TRBV5-1 and TRBJ2-4; 9 nucleotides agree with TRBD2. Trimming removed 4 bases from V and 0 bases from J; junction bases left unmatched: 5. This CDR3 is 16 amino acids long. Germline values: CDR1 SGHRS, CDR2 YFSETQ. The chain's CDR3 is CASSQTSGVAKNIQYF. CDR3 sequence (DNA): TGCGCCAGCAGCCAGACTAGCGGCGTAGCCAAAAACATTCAGTACTTC.

The table lists this clonotype with many counts. The V and J genes are TRBV2 and TRBJ1-1; no clear D gene. The germline gives CDR1 SNHLY, CDR2 FYNNEI. Trimming stripped 3 bases from V and 7 bases from J, with 9 bases between. The CDR3 runs to 12 residues. CDR3 nucleotides: TGTGCCAGCAGTGATACCAGATATGAAGCTTTCTTT. Translated: CASSDTRYEAFF.

This clonotype was counted many times. The genes are TRBV20-1 and TRBJ1-1; D unresolved. V lost 7 bases to trimming and J lost 0 bases, with 12 bases between them. This CDR3 comprises 13 residues. Germline loops: CDR1 DFQATT, CDR2 SNEGSKA (reference sequence). CDR3: CSVSRRMNTEAFF. The CDR3 DNA reads TGCAGTGTCTCTCGGAGGATGAACACTGAAGCTTTCTTT.

Notes on this clonotype: Just one base apart from a much larger clone, this may be a read error. V gene TRBV6-5 combines with J gene TRBJ1-1; D unresolved. Per germline, CDR1 MNHEY and CDR2 SVGAGI. The CDR3 loop spans 12 amino acids. The V end was cut by 6 bases, the J end by 4 bases, with 9 bases between. CDR3 nucleotide sequence: TGTGCCAGCAGATACATGAGCACTGAAGCTTTCTTT. Residues: CASRYMSTEAFF.

Ten or more counts support this clonotype. The J gene is TRBJ2-5, the V gene TRBV6-1; a weak D match, TRBD2 (6 bases). CDR1 is MNHNS, CDR2 SASEGT, per germline. The V end lost 6 bases, the J end lost 1 base, and 6 bases lay between the germline ends. This CDR3 has 12 amino acids. In nucleotides, the CDR3 is TGTGCCAGCAGGGGACTCCAAGAGACCCAGTACTTC. The encoded protein is CASRGLQETQYF.

This clonotype was recorded at least ten times. J is TRBJ2-7 and V is TRBV28; the match to TRBD1 covers 8 bases. The CDR3 spans 15 residues. Trimming cost V 3 bases and J 2 bases; bases outside gene matches: 6. The V gene's germline CDR1 is MDHEN and CDR2 SYDVKM. CDR3 coding DNA: TGTGCCAGCAGTTTTCCACAGGGGGTCACCTACGAGCAGTACTTC. This gives the protein CASSFPQGVTYEQYF. Looking up the rest from reference TRBV28 and TRBJ2-7 gives the full variable domain: DVKVTQSSRYLVKRTGEKVFLECVQDMDHENMFWYRQDPGLGLRLIYFSYDVKMKEKGDIPEGYSVSREKKERFSLILESASTNQTSMYLCASSFPQGVTYEQYFGPGTRLTVT.

V usage is TRBV5-6 and J usage is TRBJ2-7; no definite D call. The CDR3 consists of 11 residues. V was pared by 2 bases and J by 5 bases, with 5 bases between. CDR1 is SGHDT and CDR2 is YYEEEE in the germline V gene. CDR3 in DNA: TGTGCCAGCAGCTTTTCGGACGAGCAGTACTTC. Its protein product is CASSFSDEQYF.

The chain uses TRBV4-3 and TRBJ2-7; TRBD2 agrees at 11 bases. The length of the CDR3 is 15 residues. CDR1 and CDR2 (germline): LGHNA, YSLEER. Losses at the gene ends were 2 bases for V and 1 base for J; bases not matched to a gene: 1. CDR3 protein: CASSQTSGRSYEQYF. The CDR3 DNA reads TGCGCCAGCAGCCAAACTAGCGGGAGATCCTACGAGCAGTACTTC.

This clonotype came up once. This chain links TRBV20-1 with TRBJ1-1, with D possibly being TRBD1 (6 bases). This CDR3 region has 12 residues. Trimming shortened V by 3 bases and J by 4 bases, and 9 bases separated the two germline ends. Germline CDR1 reads DFQATT; CDR2 reads SNEGSKA (reference sequence). The CDR3 DNA follows: TGCAGTGCTAGCGTACAGGGCACTGAAGCTTTCTTT. Its protein product is CSASVQGTEAFF.

In its sample, this clonotype was seen a few times. The CDR3 protein is CASSPHPRRNTEAFF. CDR3 coding DNA: TGTGCCAGCAGCCCCCACCCGCGCAGGAACACTGAAGCTTTCTTT. The chain couples TRBV7-9 to TRBJ1-1, with unresolved D. Germline CDR1 and CDR2: SEHNR and FQNEAQ (reference sequence). The CDR3 has 15 residues. V lost 5 bases, J lost 1 base, and 14 bases lay in between.

This clonotype has more than one count but fewer than ten. The chain combines TRBV29-1 with TRBJ2-5; no reliable D call. Germline V gene lookup returns CDR1 SQVTM and CDR2 ANQGSEA. The CDR3 contains 12 residues. The V end lost 2 bases, the J end lost 5 bases, and 9 bases lay between the germline ends. CDR3 bases: TGCAGCGTTGAATCCACCCTGGAGACCCAGTACTTC. Its protein product is CSVESTLETQYF.